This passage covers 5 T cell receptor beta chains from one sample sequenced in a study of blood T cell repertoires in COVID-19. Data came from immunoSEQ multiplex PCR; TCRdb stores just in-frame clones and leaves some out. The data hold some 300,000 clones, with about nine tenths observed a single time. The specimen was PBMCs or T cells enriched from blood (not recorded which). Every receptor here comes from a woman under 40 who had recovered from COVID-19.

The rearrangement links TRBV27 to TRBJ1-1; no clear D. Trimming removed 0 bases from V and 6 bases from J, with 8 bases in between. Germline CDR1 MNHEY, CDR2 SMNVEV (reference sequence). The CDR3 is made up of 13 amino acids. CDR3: CASSLSGEAEAFF. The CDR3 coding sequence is TGTGCCAGCAGTTTATCTGGGGAGGCTGAAGCTTTCTTT.

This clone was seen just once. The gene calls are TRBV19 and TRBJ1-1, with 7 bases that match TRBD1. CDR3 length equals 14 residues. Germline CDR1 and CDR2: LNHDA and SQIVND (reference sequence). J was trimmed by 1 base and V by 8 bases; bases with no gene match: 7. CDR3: CASSVGQTNTEAFF. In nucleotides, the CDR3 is TGTGCCAGTTCCGTGGGACAGACGAACACTGAAGCTTTCTTT.

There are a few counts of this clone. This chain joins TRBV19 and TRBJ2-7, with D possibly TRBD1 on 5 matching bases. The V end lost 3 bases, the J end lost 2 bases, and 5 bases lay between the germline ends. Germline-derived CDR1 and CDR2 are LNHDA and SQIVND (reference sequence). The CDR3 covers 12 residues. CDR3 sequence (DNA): TGTGCCAGTAGTATGGACACCTACGAGCAGTACTTC. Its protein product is CASSMDTYEQYF.

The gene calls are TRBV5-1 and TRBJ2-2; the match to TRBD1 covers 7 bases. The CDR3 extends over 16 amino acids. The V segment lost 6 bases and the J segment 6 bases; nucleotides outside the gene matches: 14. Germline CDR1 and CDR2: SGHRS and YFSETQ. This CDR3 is CASTPTGTFFPGELFF. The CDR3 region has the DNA TGCGCCAGCACCCCGACAGGGACCTTTTTTCCCGGGGAGCTGTTTTTT.

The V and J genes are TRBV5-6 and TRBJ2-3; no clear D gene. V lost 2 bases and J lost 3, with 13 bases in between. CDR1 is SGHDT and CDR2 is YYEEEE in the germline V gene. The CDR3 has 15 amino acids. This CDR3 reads CASSFSPSKTDTQYF. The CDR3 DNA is TGTGCCAGCAGCTTTAGTCCGTCTAAGACAGATACGCAGTATTTT.